These 22 T cell receptor beta chains were all obtained from the same sample, sequenced in a study of cytomegalovirus exposure and HLA in healthy donors. Primers: 60 Vbeta forward and 13 Jbeta reverse. The data were produced by immunoSEQ multiplex PCR, yet TCRdb's version contains in-frame clones alone and is incomplete. The sample contains about 160,000 clones, roughly 87% of which appear only once. The sample comprised PBMCs. All receptors come from a woman in her twenties or thirties in good health and CMV-seronegative.

V gene TRBV27 combines with J gene TRBJ1-1; the D gene is possibly TRBD1 (6 bases). Trimming cost V 4 bases and J 1 base, with 16 bases left between them. Per the germline V gene, CDR1 is MNHEY and CDR2 is SMNVEV (reference sequence). This CDR3 has 16 residues. The CDR3 bases are TGTGCCAGCAGTTCAATTCAAGACAGGACGAACACTGAAGCTTTCTTT. It yields the protein CASSSIQDRTNTEAFF.

The chain recombines TRBV5-1 with TRBJ2-1, with TRBD2 matching 15 bases. V trimming: 3 bases; J trimming: 4 bases; junction bases outside the gene matches: 2. The CDR3 length is 16 residues. Germline values: CDR1 SGHRS, CDR2 YFSETQ. The CDR3 DNA is TGCGCCAGCAGCTGGACTAGCGGGGGGGTGTACAATGAGCAGTTCTTC. Residues: CASSWTSGGVYNEQFF.

V gene TRBV19 combines with J gene TRBJ1-1; no clear D gene. From germline, CDR1 is LNHDA and CDR2 SQIVND (reference sequence). Trimming stripped 3 bases from V and 0 bases from J, with 11 bases between. CDR3 size: 15 residues. The CDR3, as DNA: TGTGCCAGTAGTATGTGGCCGCTTGTGAACACTGAAGCTTTCTTT. Amino acid sequence: CASSMWPLVNTEAFF.

The CDR3 here is CASRGRTGENTEAFF. In DNA, the CDR3 is TGTGCCAGCAGGGGGCGGACAGGGGAGAACACTGAAGCTTTCTTT. The genes are TRBV2 and TRBJ1-1; 9 nucleotides agree with TRBD1. This CDR3 comprises 15 residues. The junction had 6 bases not matched to a gene; V was cut back by 6 bases and J by 1 base. Per germline, CDR1 SNHLY and CDR2 FYNNEI.

This sequence joins TRBV7-9 and TRBJ1-1, with no clear D. V lost 1 base and J lost 1, with 10 bases in between. This CDR3 is built from 15 residues. The germline CDR1 and CDR2 sequences are SEHNR and FQNEAQ (reference sequence). As DNA, the CDR3 is TGTGCCAGCAGCTTAGTTGCAGGAAAGAACACTGAAGCTTTCTTT. This sequence encodes CASSLVAGKNTEAFF.

The chain couples TRBV5-1 to TRBJ2-5, with TRBD1 matching 8 bases. V trimming: 1 base; J trimming: 2 bases; junction bases outside the gene matches: 4. The CDR3 length is 15 residues. Germline CDR1 reads SGHRS; CDR2 reads YFSETQ. CDR3 protein: CASSLTGTGQETQYF. The CDR3 region has the DNA TGCGCCAGCAGCTTGACGGGGACAGGTCAAGAGACCCAGTACTTC.

The gene calls are TRBV4-1 and TRBJ2-2; the D gene is possibly TRBD2 (6 bases). The germline V gene has CDR1 MGHRA and CDR2 YSYEKL. Trimming removed 0 bases from V and 6 bases from J, with 11 bases in between. The CDR3 extends over 15 amino acids. CDR3 region: CASSQEDWRAGELFF. DNA of the CDR3: TGCGCCAGCAGCCAAGAAGACTGGAGGGCCGGGGAGCTGTTTTTT.

The rearrangement links TRBV30 to TRBJ2-5; the D gene is possibly TRBD1 (6 bases). Judging by the DNA end, TRBJ2-7 fits better; the J call may be wrong. CDR1 GTSNPN and CDR2 SVGIG come from the germline V gene (reference sequence). The CDR3 sequence is 15 residues long. The CDR3 is CAWSLTGYPSYEQYF. In nucleotides, the CDR3 is TGTGCCTGGAGTCTAACAGGGTACCCCAGCTACGAGCAGTACTTC.

This chain connects TRBV6-5 to TRBJ2-7; 7 bases are shared with TRBD1. The V and J ends lost 10 bases and 0 bases, in that order; junction bases with no gene match: 9. The CDR3 totals 14 residues. CDR1 is MNHEY and CDR2 is SVGAGI in the germline V gene. This CDR3 is CAIGTARSSYEQYF. The CDR3 bases are TGTGCCATTGGGACAGCCCGAAGCTCCTACGAGCAGTACTTC.

The sample holds a few counts of this clone. CDR3 region: CASSRLQVNTEAFF. DNA for the CDR3: TGTGCCAGCAGTAGATTACAGGTAAACACTGAAGCTTTCTTT. The chain couples TRBV2 to TRBJ1-1; D might be TRBD1 (5 bases). Germline loops: CDR1 SNHLY, CDR2 FYNNEI. Trimming stripped 5 bases from V and 2 bases from J, with 12 bases between. The CDR3 spans 14 residues.

The gene calls are TRBV15 and TRBJ2-3; 8 bases are shared with TRBD2. From germline, CDR1 is LNHNV and CDR2 YYDKDF (reference sequence). J gave up 9 bases and V 0 bases, and 8 bases lay outside the gene matches. CDR3 length: 15 residues. The CDR3 here is CATSREAGERRTQYF. DNA of the CDR3: TGTGCCACCAGCAGAGAAGCGGGAGAGAGGAGGACGCAGTATTTT.

The chain has TRBV14 and TRBJ1-2; 7 bases are shared with TRBD1. This CDR3 is 13 amino acids long. The junction had 3 bases not matched to a gene; V was cut back by 4 bases and J by 4 bases. Germline V gene lookup returns CDR1 SGHDN and CDR2 FVKESK. The chain's CDR3 is CASSRGGIYGYTF. The CDR3 DNA reads as TGTGCCAGCAGCCGAGGGGGCATCTATGGCTACACCTTC.

This clone was counted between two and nine times. The V and J genes are TRBV11-3 and TRBJ1-1; D is uncertain. Per germline, CDR1 SGHNT and CDR2 YENEEA. The germline V and J ends were trimmed by 4 bases and 6 bases, with 12 bases remaining between them. The CDR3 spans 13 residues. This chain's CDR3 is CASSYTGLSEAFF. CDR3 bases: TGTGCCAGCAGCTACACGGGTCTTTCTGAAGCTTTCTTT.

This rearrangement joins TRBV27 to TRBJ1-4, with 11 bases identical to TRBD1. Looked up from germline, CDR1 is MNHEY and CDR2 is SMNVEV (reference sequence). V shed 2 bases, J shed 7 bases, and the junction held 6 bases outside the gene matches. CDR3 length: 16 amino acids. The CDR3 here is CASSLRGQGEREKLFF. The DNA of the CDR3 is TGTGCCAGCAGTTTACGGGGACAGGGGGAACGTGAAAAACTGTTTTTT.

This chain connects TRBV27 to TRBJ2-3, with 9 bases aligning to TRBD1. The CDR3 sequence is 19 residues long. Unmatched junction bases numbered 17, after V lost 6 bases and J lost 1 base. CDR1 is MNHEY and CDR2 is SMNVEV in the germline V gene (reference sequence). In nucleotides, the CDR3 is TGTGCCAGCAGCCCTCTGGGGATACAGGGGGCTCTGGGCACAGATACGCAGTATTTT. Its protein product is CASSPLGIQGALGTDTQYF.

V usage is TRBV7-2 and J usage is TRBJ1-1; 7 positions agree with TRBD1. V dropped 6 bases and J dropped 1; count of bases not matched to a gene: 5. Germline CDR1 SGHTA, CDR2 FQGNSA. The CDR3 has 14 amino acids. CDR3 sequence reads: CASRPQGWNTEAFF. The CDR3 DNA follows: TGTGCCAGCAGGCCACAGGGGTGGAACACTGAAGCTTTCTTT.

This clone appeared once. The chain employs TRBV5-6 and TRBJ2-7; D gene ambiguous. There are 14 residues in the CDR3. Germline values: CDR1 SGHDT, CDR2 YYEEEE. V dropped 0 bases and J dropped 3 bases, with 10 bases sitting between them. CDR3 sequence reads: CASSLGSVLYEQYF. Here the CDR3 DNA reads TGTGCCAGCAGCTTGGGCAGCGTCCTCTACGAGCAGTACTTC. The full variable domain, rest sourced from reference TRBV5-6 and TRBJ2-7, is DAGVTQSPTHLIKTRGQQVTLRCSPKSGHDTVSWYQQALGQGPQFIFQYYEEEERQRGNFPDRFSGHQFPNYSSELNVNALLLGDSALYLCASSLGSVLYEQYFGPGTRLTVT.

The rearrangement uses TRBV6-5 and TRBJ1-1, with D perhaps TRBD1 (5 bases). Trimming took 5 bases from V and 5 from J, leaving 18 bases between them. Germline-derived CDR1 and CDR2 are MNHEY and SVGAGI. This CDR3 has 15 amino acids. CDR3 in DNA: TGTGCCAGCAGTCCACGGATTATTAGGGGAACTGAAGCTTTCTTT. Protein product: CASSPRIIRGTEAFF.

The genes are TRBV28 and TRBJ1-1; 7 nucleotides line up with TRBD1. The CDR3 is made up of 15 amino acids. V lost 4 bases to trimming and J lost 4 bases; unmatched junction nucleotides: 9. CDR1 is MDHEN and CDR2 is SYDVKM in the germline V gene. The CDR3 sequence is CASSSPTGSGTEAFF. For the CDR3, the DNA is TGTGCCAGCAGTTCTCCGACAGGGTCGGGCACTGAAGCTTTCTTT. Drawing the rest from reference TRBV28 and TRBJ1-1, the complete variable domain is DVKVTQSSRYLVKRTGEKVFLECVQDMDHENMFWYRQDPGLGLRLIYFSYDVKMKEKGDIPEGYSVSREKKERFSLILESASTNQTSMYLCASSSPTGSGTEAFFGQGTRLTVV.

The rearrangement links TRBV7-9 to TRBJ2-1; unclear D gene. The CDR3 runs 12 residues. The germline V and J ends were trimmed by 4 bases and 6 bases, with 7 bases remaining between them. Germline loops: CDR1 SEHNR, CDR2 FQNEAQ (reference sequence). The CDR3 sequence: CASSSGFNEQFF. The CDR3 coding sequence is TGTGCCAGCAGCTCAGGTTTCAATGAGCAGTTCTTC. Complete variable domain (other parts from reference TRBV7-9 and TRBJ2-1): DTGVSQNPRHKITKRGQNVTFRCDPISEHNRLYWYRQTLGQGPEFLTYFQNEAQLEKSRLLSDRFSAERPKGSFSTLEIQRTEQGDSAMYLCASSSGFNEQFFGPGTRLTVL.

The genes are TRBV30 and TRBJ1-5, with 8 bases identical to TRBD1. After removal of 3 bases from V and 6 bases from J, the junction contained 7 bases not matched to a gene. Germline assignment: CDR1 GTSNPN and CDR2 SVGIG (reference sequence). This CDR3 has 14 residues. This chain's CDR3 is CAWRGQGWSQPQHF. The CDR3 DNA follows: TGTGCCTGGAGAGGACAGGGCTGGAGTCAGCCCCAGCATTTT.

This clone was seen a handful of times. The CDR3 sequence is CASSFSGTGGQETQYF. CDR3 coding DNA: TGCGCCAGCAGCTTTTCCGGGACAGGGGGCCAAGAGACCCAGTACTTC. V gene TRBV5-1 combines with J gene TRBJ2-5, with 11 bases aligning to TRBD1. CDR3 size: 16 residues. The germline gives CDR1 SGHRS, CDR2 YFSETQ. After removal of 2 bases from V and 1 base from J, the junction contained 4 bases not matched to a gene.